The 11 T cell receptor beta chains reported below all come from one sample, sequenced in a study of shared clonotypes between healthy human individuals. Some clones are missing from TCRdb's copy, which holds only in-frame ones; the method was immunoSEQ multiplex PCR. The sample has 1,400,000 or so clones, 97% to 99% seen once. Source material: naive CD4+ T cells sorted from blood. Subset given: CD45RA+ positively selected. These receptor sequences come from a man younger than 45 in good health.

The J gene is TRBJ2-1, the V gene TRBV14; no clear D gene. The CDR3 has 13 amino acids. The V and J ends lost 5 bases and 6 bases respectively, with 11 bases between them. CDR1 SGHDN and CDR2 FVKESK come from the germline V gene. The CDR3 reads CASSIPFRNEQFF. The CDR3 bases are TGTGCCAGCAGCATCCCCTTCCGCAATGAGCAGTTCTTC.

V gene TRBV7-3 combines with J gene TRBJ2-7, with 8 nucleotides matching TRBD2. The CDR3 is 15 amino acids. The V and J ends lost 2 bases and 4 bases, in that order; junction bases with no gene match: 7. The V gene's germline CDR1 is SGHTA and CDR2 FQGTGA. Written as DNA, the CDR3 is TGTGCCAGCAGCTTACAAGCGGGAGCGGTGTACGAGCAGTACTTC. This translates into CASSLQAGAVYEQYF.

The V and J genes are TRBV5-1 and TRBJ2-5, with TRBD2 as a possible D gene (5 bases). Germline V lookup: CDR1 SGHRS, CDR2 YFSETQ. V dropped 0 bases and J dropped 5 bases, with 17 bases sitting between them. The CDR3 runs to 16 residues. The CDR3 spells CASSLVPGPTGETQYF. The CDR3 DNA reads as TGCGCCAGCAGCTTGGTACCGGGTCCGACGGGGGAGACCCAGTACTTC.

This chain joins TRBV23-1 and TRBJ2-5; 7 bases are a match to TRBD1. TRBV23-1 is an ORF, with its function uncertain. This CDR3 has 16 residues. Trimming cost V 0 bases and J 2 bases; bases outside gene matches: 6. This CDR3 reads CASSQSRTGPQETQYF. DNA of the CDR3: TGCGCCAGCAGTCAATCAAGGACAGGACCTCAAGAGACCCAGTACTTC.

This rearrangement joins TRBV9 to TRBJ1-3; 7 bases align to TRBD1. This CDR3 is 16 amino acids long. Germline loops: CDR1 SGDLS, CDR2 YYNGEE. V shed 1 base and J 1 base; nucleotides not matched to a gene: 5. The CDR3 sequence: CASSVTLQGSGNTIYF. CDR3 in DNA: TGTGCCAGCAGCGTAACCCTACAGGGGTCTGGAAACACCATATATTTT.

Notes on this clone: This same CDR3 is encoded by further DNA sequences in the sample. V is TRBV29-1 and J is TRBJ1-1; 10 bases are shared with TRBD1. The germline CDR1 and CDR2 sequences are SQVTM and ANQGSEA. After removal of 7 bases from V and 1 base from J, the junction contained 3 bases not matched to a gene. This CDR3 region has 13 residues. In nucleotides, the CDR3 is TGCAGCGCCCGGACAGGGGGGAACACTGAAGCTTTCTTT. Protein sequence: CSARTGGNTEAFF.

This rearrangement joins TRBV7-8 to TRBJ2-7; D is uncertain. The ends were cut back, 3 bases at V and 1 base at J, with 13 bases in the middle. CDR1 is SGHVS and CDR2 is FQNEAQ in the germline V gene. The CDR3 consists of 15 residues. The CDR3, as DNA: TGTGCCAGCAGCTTTGAGCCCCGTTGGTCCTACGAGCAGTACTTC. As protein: CASSFEPRWSYEQYF.

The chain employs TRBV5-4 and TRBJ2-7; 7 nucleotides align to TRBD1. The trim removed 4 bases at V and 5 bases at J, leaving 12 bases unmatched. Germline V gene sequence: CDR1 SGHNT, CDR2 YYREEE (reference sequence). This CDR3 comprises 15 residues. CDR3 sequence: CASSEKTGFFHEQYF. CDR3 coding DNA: TGTGCCAGCAGCGAGAAGACAGGGTTCTTTCACGAGCAGTACTTC.

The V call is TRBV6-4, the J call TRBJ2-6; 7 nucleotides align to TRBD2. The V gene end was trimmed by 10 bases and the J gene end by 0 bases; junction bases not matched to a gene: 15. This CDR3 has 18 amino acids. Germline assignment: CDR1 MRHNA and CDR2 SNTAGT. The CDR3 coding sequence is TGTGCCACCGCCCGGGAGGCAGGGATGTTCTCTGGGGCCAACGTCCTGACTTTC. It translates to CATAREAGMFSGANVLTF.

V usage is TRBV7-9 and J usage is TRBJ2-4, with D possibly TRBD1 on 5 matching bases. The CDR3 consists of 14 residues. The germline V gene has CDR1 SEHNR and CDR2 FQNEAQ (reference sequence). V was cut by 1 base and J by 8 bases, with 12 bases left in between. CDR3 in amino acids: CASSLEGFRDIQYF. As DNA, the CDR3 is TGTGCCAGCAGCTTAGAGGGGTTTCGCGACATTCAGTACTTC.

CDR3 residues: CAWRGSYEKLFF. CDR3 bases: TGTGCCTGGAGGGGAAGCTATGAAAAACTGTTTTTT. The chain employs TRBV30 and TRBJ1-4, with unresolved D. Trimming shortened V by 3 bases and J by 6 bases, and 8 bases separated the two germline ends. The germline V gene encodes CDR1 GTSNPN and CDR2 SVGIG (reference sequence). The CDR3 is 12 residues long.